Given below is one T cell receptor beta chain in context. The sample originates from a study of cytomegalovirus exposure and HLA in healthy donors. V shed 0 bases and J shed 8 bases, with 14 bases lying between them. Germline lookup yields CDR1 SGHNT and CDR2 YYREEE (reference sequence). The CDR3 loop spans 14 amino acids. Both 60 Vbeta primers and 13 Jbeta primers went into the PCR. Here immunoSEQ multiplex PCR was the method, and the copy in TCRdb shows in-frame clones only, minus some. The table lists 220,000 or so clones, about 74% of them singletons. The sample was PBMCs. The sequence was collected from a woman under 40 in good health and CMV-seronegative. The chain recombines TRBV5-4 with TRBJ1-2; D is unresolved. CDR3 residues: CASSLGDPYHGYTF. The CDR3 DNA reads TGTGCCAGCAGCTTGGGAGATCCCTATCACGGCTACACCTTC. Based on the CDR3 plus reference TRBV5-4 and TRBJ1-2, the full variable domain is ETGVTQSPTHLIKTRGQQVTLRCSSQSGHNTVSWYQQALGQGPQFIFQYYREEENGRGNFPPRFSGLQFPNYSSELNVNALELDDSALYLCASSLGDPYHGYTFGSGTRLTVV.